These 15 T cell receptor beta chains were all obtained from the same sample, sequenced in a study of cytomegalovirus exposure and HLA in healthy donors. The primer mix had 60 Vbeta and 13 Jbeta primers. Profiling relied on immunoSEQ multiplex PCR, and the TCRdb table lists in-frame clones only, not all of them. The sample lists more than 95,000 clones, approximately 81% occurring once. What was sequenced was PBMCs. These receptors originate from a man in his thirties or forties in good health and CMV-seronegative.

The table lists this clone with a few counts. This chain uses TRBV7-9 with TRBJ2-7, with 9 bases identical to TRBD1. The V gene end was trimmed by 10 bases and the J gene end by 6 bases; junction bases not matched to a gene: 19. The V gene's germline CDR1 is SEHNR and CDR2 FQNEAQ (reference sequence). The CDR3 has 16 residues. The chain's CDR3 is CAIDNLQGQGMFEQYF. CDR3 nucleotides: TGTGCCATCGATAACCTCCAGGGACAGGGTATGTTCGAGCAGTACTTC.

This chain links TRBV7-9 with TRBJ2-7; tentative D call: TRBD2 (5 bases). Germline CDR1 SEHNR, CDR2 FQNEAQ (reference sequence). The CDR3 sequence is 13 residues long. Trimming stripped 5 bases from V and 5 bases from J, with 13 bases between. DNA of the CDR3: TGTGCCAGCAGCCCTCCGGGGAACCACGAGCAGTACTTC. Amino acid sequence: CASSPPGNHEQYF.

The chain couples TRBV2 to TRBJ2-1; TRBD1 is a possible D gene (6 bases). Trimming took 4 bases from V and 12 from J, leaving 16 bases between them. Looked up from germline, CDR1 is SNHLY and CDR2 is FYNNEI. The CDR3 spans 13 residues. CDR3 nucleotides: TGTGCCAGCAGTGCAATAGGGTCAGGGGCGCAGTTCTTC. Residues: CASSAIGSGAQFF.

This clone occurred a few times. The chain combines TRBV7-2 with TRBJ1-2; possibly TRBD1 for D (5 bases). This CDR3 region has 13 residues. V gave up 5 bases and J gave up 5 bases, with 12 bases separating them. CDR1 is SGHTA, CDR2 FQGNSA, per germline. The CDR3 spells CASSPTGDYGYTF. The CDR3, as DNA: TGTGCCAGCAGCCCCACGGGGGATTATGGCTACACCTTC.

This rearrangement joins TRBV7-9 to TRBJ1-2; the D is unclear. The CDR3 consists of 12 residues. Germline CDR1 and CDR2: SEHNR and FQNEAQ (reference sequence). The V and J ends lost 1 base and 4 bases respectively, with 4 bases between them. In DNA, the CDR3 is TGTGCCAGCAGCTTAGGAGGCTATGGCTACACCTTC. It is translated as CASSLGGYGYTF.

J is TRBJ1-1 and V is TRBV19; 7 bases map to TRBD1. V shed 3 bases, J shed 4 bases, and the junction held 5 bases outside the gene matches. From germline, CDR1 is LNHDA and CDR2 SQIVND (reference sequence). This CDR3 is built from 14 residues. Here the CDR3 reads CASSMDRWGTEAFF. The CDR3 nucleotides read TGTGCCAGTAGTATGGACAGGTGGGGCACTGAAGCTTTCTTT.

The CDR3 reads CASSSYGQSTGELFF. In DNA form, the CDR3 reads TGTGCCAGCAGCTCCTATGGACAGTCGACCGGGGAGCTGTTTTTT. V usage is TRBV11-2 and J usage is TRBJ2-2; D is perhaps TRBD1 (6 bases). V was trimmed by 4 bases and J by 5 bases, leaving 14 bases between them. Germline CDR1 is SGHAT and CDR2 is FQNNGV. The CDR3 is made up of 15 amino acids.

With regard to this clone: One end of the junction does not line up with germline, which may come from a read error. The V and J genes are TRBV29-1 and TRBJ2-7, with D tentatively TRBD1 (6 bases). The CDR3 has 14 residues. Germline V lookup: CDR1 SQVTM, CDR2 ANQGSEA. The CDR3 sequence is CSVGGDQGIYEQHF. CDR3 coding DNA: TGCAGCGTCGGAGGTGATCAGGGGATCTACGAGCAGCACTTC.

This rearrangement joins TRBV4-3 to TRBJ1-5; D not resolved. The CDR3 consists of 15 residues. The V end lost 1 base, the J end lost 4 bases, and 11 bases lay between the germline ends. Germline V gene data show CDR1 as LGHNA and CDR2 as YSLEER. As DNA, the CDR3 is TGCGCCAGCAGCCAAGGCGGCAGATCGAATCAGCCCCAGCATTTT. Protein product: CASSQGGRSNQPQHF.

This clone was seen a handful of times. In nucleotides, the CDR3 is TGTGCCAGTAGTGGAGCACCGGTAGGCGCCTACGAGCAGTACTTC. This encodes CASSGAPVGAYEQYF. The chain joins TRBV19 to TRBJ2-7; D unclear. The CDR3 loop spans 15 amino acids. The germline V gene encodes CDR1 LNHDA and CDR2 SQIVND (reference sequence). V was shortened by 5 bases and J by 2 bases, with 16 bases between the two germline ends.

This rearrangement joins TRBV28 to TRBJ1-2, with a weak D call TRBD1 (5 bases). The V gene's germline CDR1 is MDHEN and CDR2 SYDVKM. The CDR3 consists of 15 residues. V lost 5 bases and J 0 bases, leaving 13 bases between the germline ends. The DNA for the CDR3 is TGTGCCAGCAGTCCGGGGGGGTTAGCTAACTATGGCTACACCTTC. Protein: CASSPGGLANYGYTF.

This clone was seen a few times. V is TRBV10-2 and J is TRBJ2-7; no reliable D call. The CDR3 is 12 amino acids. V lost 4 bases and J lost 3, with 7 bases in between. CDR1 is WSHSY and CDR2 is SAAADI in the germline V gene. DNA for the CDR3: TGCGCCAGCAGTGCGCAGAACTACGAGCAGTACTTC. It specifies CASSAQNYEQYF.

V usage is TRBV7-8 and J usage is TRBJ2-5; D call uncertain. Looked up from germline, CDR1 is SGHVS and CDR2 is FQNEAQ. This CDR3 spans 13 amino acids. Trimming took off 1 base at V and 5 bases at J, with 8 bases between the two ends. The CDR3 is CASSLGRQETQYF. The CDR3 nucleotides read TGTGCCAGCAGCTTAGGCAGGCAGGAGACCCAGTACTTC. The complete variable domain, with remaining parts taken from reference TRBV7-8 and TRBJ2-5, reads GAGVSQSPRYKVAKRGQDVALRCDPISGHVSLFWYQQALGQGPEFLTYFQNEAQLDKSGLPSDRFFAERPEGSVSTLKIQRTQQEDSAVYLCASSLGRQETQYFGPGTRLLVL.

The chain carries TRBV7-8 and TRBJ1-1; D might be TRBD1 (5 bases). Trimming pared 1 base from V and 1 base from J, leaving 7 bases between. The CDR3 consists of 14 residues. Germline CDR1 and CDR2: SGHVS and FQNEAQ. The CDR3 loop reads CASSLGTRNTEAFF. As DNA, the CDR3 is TGTGCCAGCAGCTTAGGGACACGGAACACTGAAGCTTTCTTT.

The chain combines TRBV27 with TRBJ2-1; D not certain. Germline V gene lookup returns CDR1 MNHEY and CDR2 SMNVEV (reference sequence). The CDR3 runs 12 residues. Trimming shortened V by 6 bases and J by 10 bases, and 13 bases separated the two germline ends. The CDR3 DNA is TGTGCCAGCAGAAATATAGTGGAGGAGCAGTTCTTC. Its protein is CASRNIVEEQFF.